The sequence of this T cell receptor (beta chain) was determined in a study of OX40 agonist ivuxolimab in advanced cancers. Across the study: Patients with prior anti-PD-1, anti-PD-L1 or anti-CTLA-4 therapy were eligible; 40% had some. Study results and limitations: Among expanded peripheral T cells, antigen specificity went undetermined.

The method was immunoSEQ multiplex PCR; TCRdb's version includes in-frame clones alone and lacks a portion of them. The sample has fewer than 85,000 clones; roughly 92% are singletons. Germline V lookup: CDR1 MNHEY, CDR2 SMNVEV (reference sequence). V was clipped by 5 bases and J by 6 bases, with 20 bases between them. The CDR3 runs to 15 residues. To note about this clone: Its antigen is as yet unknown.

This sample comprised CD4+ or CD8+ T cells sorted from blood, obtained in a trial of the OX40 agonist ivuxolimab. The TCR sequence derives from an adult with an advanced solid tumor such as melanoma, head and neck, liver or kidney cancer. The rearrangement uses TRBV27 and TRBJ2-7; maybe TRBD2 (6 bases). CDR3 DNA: TGTGCCAGCAGTCCCTCGGTACGGGGAGGTTCCGAGCAGTACTTC. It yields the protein CASSPSVRGGSEQYF.